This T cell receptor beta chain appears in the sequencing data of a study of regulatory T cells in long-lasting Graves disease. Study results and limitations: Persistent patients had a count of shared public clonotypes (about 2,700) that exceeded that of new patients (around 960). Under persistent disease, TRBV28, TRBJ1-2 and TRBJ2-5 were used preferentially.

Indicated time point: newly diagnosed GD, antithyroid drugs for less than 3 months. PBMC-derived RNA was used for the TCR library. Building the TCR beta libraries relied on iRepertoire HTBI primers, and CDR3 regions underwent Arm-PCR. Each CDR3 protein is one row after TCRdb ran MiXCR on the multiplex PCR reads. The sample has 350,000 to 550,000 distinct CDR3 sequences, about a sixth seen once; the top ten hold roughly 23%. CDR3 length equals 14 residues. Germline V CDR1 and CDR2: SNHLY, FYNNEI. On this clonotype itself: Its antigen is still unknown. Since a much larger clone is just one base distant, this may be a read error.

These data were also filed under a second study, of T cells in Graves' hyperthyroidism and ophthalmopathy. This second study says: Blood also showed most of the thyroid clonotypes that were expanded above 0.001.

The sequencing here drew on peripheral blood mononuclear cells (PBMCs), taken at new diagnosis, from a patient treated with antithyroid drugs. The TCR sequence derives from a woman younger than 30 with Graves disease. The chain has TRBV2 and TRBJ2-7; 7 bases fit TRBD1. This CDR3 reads CASRPGTVPYEQHF. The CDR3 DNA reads TGTGCCAGCAGACCCGGGACAGTGCCCTACGAGCAGCACTTC.